This T cell receptor (beta chain) is drawn from a study of identical twins. Study-wide points: The authors drew conclusions from cross-sectional statistical analysis rather than following the same donors.

TCRdb re-analysed the 5' RACE reads in MiXCR, keeping a single row per CDR3 protein. There are hundreds of thousands of distinct CDR3 sequences in the sample; under 8.5% occur only once, and 1.6% lies in the top ten. This clonotype was picked up many times. Antigen specificity is unknown. The CDR3 spans 14 residues. The V end was cut by 4 bases, the J end by 10 bases, with 15 bases between. Germline V gene lookup returns CDR1 SGHRS and CDR2 YFSETQ. Another study also made use of these data, one on yellow fever vaccine responses in identical twins. That source adds: Among the twins, the vaccine T cell response reportedly seemed partly convergent and partly personalized.

The source of this sequence is a woman aged 18-29 years in good health. Sequenced material: PBMCs. The V call is TRBV5-1, the J call TRBJ1-6, with D tentatively TRBD1 (6 bases). CDR3: CASSGTGGTSPLHF. For the CDR3, the DNA is TGCGCCAGCAGCGGGACGGGGGGCACGTCACCCCTCCACTTT.